Included here is one T cell receptor beta chain sequence, with context. This sample is drawn from a study of T cell responses to AZD1222 COVID-19 vaccine. Analyses pooled second doses at about 4 or about 12 weeks. Some clones are missing from TCRdb's copy, which holds only in-frame ones; the method was immunoSEQ multiplex PCR. The sample lists 160,000 or so clones, 92% occurring once. The TCR comes from an adult who received the AZD1222 COVID-19 vaccine. Specimen: peripheral blood, collected 28 days after the second AZD1222 dose.

The CDR3 reads CAWSVHGGYGYTF. CDR3 DNA: TGTGCCTGGAGTGTACACGGGGGTTATGGCTACACCTTC. This chain connects TRBV30 to TRBJ1-2; D possibly corresponds to TRBD1 (5 bases). The CDR3 loop spans 13 amino acids. CDR1 GTSNPN and CDR2 SVGIG come from the germline V gene (reference sequence). Trimming took 0 bases from V and 5 from J, leaving 10 bases between them.